This T cell receptor beta chain was retrieved from a study of cytomegalovirus exposure and HLA in healthy donors. Study conclusions and caveats: A few CMV-associated chains proved CMV antigen-specific in vitro. A later analysis showed that HLA-associated TCR beta chains had undergone more clonal expansion than equally common others. Presence/absence analyses supposed approximately even sequencing depth among donors. Some 150 TCR beta chains were listed as cytomegalovirus-associated.

Germline loops: CDR1 GTSNPN, CDR2 SVGIG (reference sequence). This CDR3 is 12 amino acids long. Trimming cost V 1 base and J 3 bases, with 6 bases left between them. In the PCR, 60 Vbeta and 13 Jbeta primers were used. Repertoires were generated with immunoSEQ multiplex PCR, while TCRdb's copy carries only in-frame clones and drops some. The table records 250,000 to 350,000 clones, around 65% of them present only once. A remark on this clone: Its antigen is currently unknown.

Source material: PBMCs. The clonotype originates from a female donor in good health and CMV-seronegative. The J gene is TRBJ1-1, the V gene TRBV30; D not certain. In DNA form, the CDR3 reads TGTGCCTGGAGTGACGCGCACACTGAAGCTTTCTTT. Translated, it gives CAWSDAHTEAFF.